The TCR beta chain under discussion was sequenced for a study of cytomegalovirus exposure and HLA in healthy donors. Across the study: Early released data had tens of millions of unique TCRs, all coming from HLA-typed donors. Most donors, 70% to 85% of approximately 400 genotyped, fell in the Caucasian-associated ancestry cluster.

Trimming at V came to 0 bases and at J to 4 bases, leaving 0 bases not matched to a gene. This CDR3 has 15 amino acids. Germline lookup yields CDR1 LNHDA and CDR2 SQIVND (reference sequence). 60 Vbeta and 13 Jbeta primers were used in PCR. Some clones are missing from TCRdb's copy, which holds only in-frame ones; the method was immunoSEQ multiplex PCR. The table shows 180,000 or so clones, with 82% occurring only once. Note on this clone: Antigen unknown.

Study-wide results and caveats: Researchers catalogued about 150 TCR beta chains as cytomegalovirus-associated. The only immune exposure information that was available was CMV serostatus.

This receptor was obtained from a boy aged 2 to 10 in good health and CMV-seronegative. This chain links TRBV19 with TRBJ1-6; 7 nucleotides match TRBD1. Sequencing used PBMCs. This CDR3 is CASSIETGYNSPLHF. CDR3 DNA: TGTGCCAGTAGTATAGAGACAGGGTATAATTCACCCCTCCACTTT.